The 30 T cell receptor beta chains in this list originate from one sample, sequenced in a study of cytomegalovirus exposure and HLA in healthy donors. Assay: immunoSEQ multiplex PCR; the TCRdb copy retains only in-frame clones and omits some. The table includes about 330,000 clones, roughly 87% detected once. Specimen: PBMCs. These receptors were obtained from a woman between 25 and 40 years old in good health and CMV-seropositive.

The chain carries TRBV7-2 and TRBJ2-3; D uncertain. CDR3 length: 12 residues. Trimming left V 6 bases short and J 4 bases short, with 8 bases between. Per germline, CDR1 SGHTA and CDR2 FQGNSA. CDR3 nucleotide sequence: TGTGCCAGCAGATTACCGGCAGATACGCAGTATTTT. This sequence encodes CASRLPADTQYF.

The genes are TRBV29-1 and TRBJ2-1, with no clear D. This CDR3 region has 13 residues. V dropped 4 bases and J dropped 2 bases, with 9 bases sitting between them. The germline gives CDR1 SQVTM, CDR2 ANQGSEA. The CDR3 loop is CSVGLSPYNEQFF. CDR3 nucleotides: TGCAGCGTTGGGCTCTCCCCCTACAATGAGCAGTTCTTC.

This clone was found a few times. V is TRBV5-1 and J is TRBJ2-7; D not resolved. Per the germline V gene, CDR1 is SGHRS and CDR2 is YFSETQ. V dropped 3 bases and J dropped 5 bases, with 9 bases sitting between them. The CDR3 consists of 12 residues. The CDR3 DNA follows: TGCGCCAGCAGCTCGGACCGCCACGAGCAGTACTTC. Its translation is CASSSDRHEQYF.

Only one count was recorded for this clone. Other DNA sequences of this sample code for an identical CDR3. The rearrangement links TRBV9 to TRBJ2-3; tentative D call: TRBD2 (6 bases). The germline V gene encodes CDR1 SGDLS and CDR2 YYNGEE. V was shortened by 0 bases and J by 0 bases, with 8 bases between the two germline ends. The CDR3 has 15 amino acids. The CDR3 sequence is CASSVGSGSTDTQYF. Here the CDR3 DNA reads TGTGCCAGCAGCGTAGGAAGCGGGAGCACAGATACGCAGTATTTT. Full variable domain (rest looked up from reference TRBV9 and TRBJ2-3): DSGVTQTPKHLITATGQRVTLRCSPRSGDLSVYWYQQSLDQGLQFLIQYYNGEERAKGNILERFSAQQFPDLHSELNLSSLELGDSALYFCASSVGSGSTDTQYFGPGTRLTVL.

The J gene is TRBJ1-2, the V gene TRBV5-1; 10 bases align to TRBD1. This CDR3 has 14 amino acids. V shed 4 bases, J shed 4 bases, and the junction held 4 bases outside the gene matches. Germline V CDR1 and CDR2: SGHRS, YFSETQ. CDR3 loop: CASSRTGGIYGYTF. The CDR3 coding sequence is TGCGCCAGCAGCCGGACAGGGGGGATCTATGGCTACACCTTC.

The chain joins TRBV9 to TRBJ2-7; TRBD1 is a possible D gene (5 bases). Between the trimmed V and J ends, which lost 3 bases and 0 bases, there was a span of 19 bases. The CDR3 has 17 residues. Germline CDR1 and CDR2: SGDLS and YYNGEE. Here the CDR3 DNA reads TGTGCCAGCAGCGCGACAGATTTAGGCCCGGACTCCTACGAGCAGTACTTC. It specifies CASSATDLGPDSYEQYF.

This clone occurred a few times. The CDR3 region has the DNA TGTGCCACCAGCAGAGCACAGGGGGAAAAACTGTTTTTT. Encoded protein: CATSRAQGEKLFF. The chain links TRBV15 to TRBJ1-4; 7 bases map to TRBD1. This CDR3 is built from 13 residues. Germline V CDR1 and CDR2: LNHNV, YYDKDF (reference sequence). Trimming took 1 base from V and 8 from J; bases not matched to a gene: 1.

V usage is TRBV2 and J usage is TRBJ1-2; D remains ambiguous. CDR3 length: 14 residues. V was pared by 4 bases and J by 2 bases, with 11 bases between. The germline V gene has CDR1 SNHLY and CDR2 FYNNEI. The CDR3 is CASSASSGNYGYTF. The CDR3, as DNA: TGTGCCAGCAGTGCTTCTTCGGGAAACTATGGCTACACCTTC.

The chain has TRBV4-3 and TRBJ2-7; TRBD1 is a possible D gene (5 bases). Per the germline V gene, CDR1 is LGHNA and CDR2 is YSLEER. V lost 0 bases to trimming and J lost 4 bases, with 16 bases between them. This CDR3 has 16 amino acids. CDR3 amino acids: CASSQDRAGSDYEQYF. CDR3 coding DNA: TGCGCCAGCAGCCAAGATCGGGCAGGGTCGGATTACGAGCAGTACTTC.

The genes are TRBV5-1 and TRBJ1-1; tentative D call: TRBD1 (6 bases). Trimming pared 4 bases from V and 3 bases from J, leaving 16 bases between. The CDR3 is 15 residues long. CDR1 SGHRS and CDR2 YFSETQ come from the germline V gene. CDR3: CASSLSLTGHTEAFF. DNA of the CDR3: TGCGCCAGCAGCCTGAGCCTTACAGGGCACACTGAAGCTTTCTTT.

This clone was picked up one time. CDR3 DNA: TGCAGCGTTGAGTTCGAAGATACGCAGTATTTT. It codes for CSVEFEDTQYF. The genes are TRBV29-1 and TRBJ2-3; D is unclear. CDR3 length: 11 amino acids. Deletions cut 3 bases from V and 5 bases from J, with 6 bases between. Germline CDR1 reads SQVTM; CDR2 reads ANQGSEA.

The genes are TRBV30 and TRBJ1-3; D may be TRBD1 (6 bases). Trimming left V 1 base short and J 3 bases short, with 10 bases between. Per the germline V gene, CDR1 is GTSNPN and CDR2 is SVGIG (reference sequence). The CDR3 is made up of 14 amino acids. CDR3 amino acids: CAWSAGADGNTIYF. CDR3 bases: TGTGCCTGGAGTGCGGGGGCAGATGGAAACACCATATATTTT.

The chain couples TRBV9 to TRBJ2-3; D is ambiguous. The CDR3 is made up of 18 amino acids. The V and J ends lost 1 base and 5 bases respectively, with 23 bases between them. Per germline, CDR1 SGDLS and CDR2 YYNGEE. Written as DNA, the CDR3 is TGTGCCAGCAGCGTAACCCAAGAACTAACCCTAGTGGTAGATACGCAGTATTTT. Amino acids: CASSVTQELTLVVDTQYF.

This chain links TRBV7-4 with TRBJ1-5; tentative D call: TRBD1 (6 bases). Germline-derived CDR1 and CDR2 are SGHVT and SQSDAQ. The CDR3 contains 15 residues. Trimming pared 2 bases from V and 4 bases from J, leaving 12 bases between. The CDR3 nucleotides are TGTGCCAGCAGCTTATTGGCCACAGGGAATCAGCCCCAGCATTTT. It yields the protein CASSLLATGNQPQHF.

DNA for the CDR3: TGTGCCAGTAGGGTTGGGGAGACCCAGTACTTC. It encodes CASRVGETQYF. The V gene is TRBV19, the J gene TRBJ2-5, with no clear D. Germline V gene sequence: CDR1 LNHDA, CDR2 SQIVND (reference sequence). The CDR3 is 11 residues long. V lost 6 bases to trimming and J lost 5 bases, with 7 bases between them.

This chain uses TRBV19 with TRBJ2-7; the D gene is possibly TRBD2 (6 bases). Germline loops: CDR1 LNHDA, CDR2 SQIVND (reference sequence). V was shortened by 1 base and J by 3 bases, with 13 bases between the two germline ends. CDR3 length equals 15 residues. The CDR3 DNA follows: TGTGCCAGTAGTATAGGACCACGGGGGATCTACGAGCAGTACTTC. This codes for CASSIGPRGIYEQYF.

This clone showed up just once. This sequence joins TRBV5-1 and TRBJ2-1, with 8 bases aligning to TRBD1. From germline, CDR1 is SGHRS and CDR2 YFSETQ. The ends lost 3 bases at V and 8 bases at J; junction bases unmatched: 10. This CDR3 is 15 amino acids long. In nucleotides, the CDR3 is TGCGCCAGCAGCTCGCAGGGGGCTCCTAGGGATGAGCAGTTCTTC. Translating it yields CASSSQGAPRDEQFF.

V and J are TRBV2 and TRBJ2-1; TRBD2 matches 16 bases. Germline V lookup: CDR1 SNHLY, CDR2 FYNNEI. The CDR3 spans 15 residues. Losses at the gene ends were 6 bases for V and 6 bases for J; bases not matched to a gene: 2. The CDR3: CASRGTSGGANEQFF. For the CDR3, the DNA is TGTGCCAGCAGAGGGACTAGCGGGGGGGCCAATGAGCAGTTCTTC.

CDR3: CAWSGVRTDTQYF. In DNA form, the CDR3 reads TGTGCCTGGAGTGGAGTGCGCACAGATACGCAGTATTTT. The J gene is TRBJ2-3, the V gene TRBV30; D is unclear. The CDR3 runs to 13 residues. Germline lookup yields CDR1 GTSNPN and CDR2 SVGIG (reference sequence). Trimming stripped 1 base from V and 1 base from J, with 6 bases between.

J is TRBJ1-2 and V is TRBV29-1; D remains unclear. V lost 3 bases and J lost 6, with 11 bases in between. This CDR3 region has 12 residues. CDR1 is SQVTM and CDR2 is ANQGSEA in the germline V gene. The CDR3 DNA sequence: TGCAGCGTTGAGGGCTCGGGCCATGGCTACACCTTC. Amino acid sequence: CSVEGSGHGYTF.

In its sample, this clone was seen a few times. The chain joins TRBV27 to TRBJ2-5, with 7 bases identical to TRBD1. Germline V gene lookup returns CDR1 MNHEY and CDR2 SMNVEV (reference sequence). The CDR3 runs to 13 residues. Trimming removed 5 bases from V and 4 bases from J; junction bases left unmatched: 4. The CDR3 coding sequence is TGTGCCAGCAGTCAGAGACAGGGAGAGACCCAGTACTTC. Residues: CASSQRQGETQYF.

This chain joins TRBV11-3 and TRBJ2-1; TRBD1 is a possible D gene (5 bases). Germline V lookup: CDR1 SGHNT, CDR2 YENEEA. V was pared by 4 bases and J by 5 bases, with 12 bases between. The CDR3 is made up of 14 amino acids. CDR3 nucleotides: TGTGCCAGCAGCTCGACAGTACTTAACAATGAGCAGTTCTTC. This codes for CASSSTVLNNEQFF.

To note about this clone: With a much larger clone just one base away, this may be a read error. In nucleotides, the CDR3 is TGTGCCAGCAGCCAAGGTTACGAGCAGTACTTC. Its translation: CASSQGYEQYF. The chain combines TRBV9 with TRBJ2-7; D not resolved. The CDR3 has 11 amino acids. Trimming removed 4 bases at V and 4 bases at J, with 6 bases between. CDR1 is SGDLS, CDR2 YYNGEE, per germline.

This chain joins TRBV4-3 and TRBJ2-3; 8 bases are a match to TRBD2. V trimming: 0 bases; J trimming: 1 base; junction bases outside the gene matches: 9. In germline, CDR1 is LGHNA, CDR2 YSLEER. The CDR3 totals 18 residues. CDR3 amino acids: CASSQDSLAGLGTDTQYF. DNA of the CDR3: TGCGCCAGCAGCCAAGATTCGTTAGCGGGGCTCGGCACAGATACGCAGTATTTT.

CDR3 in DNA: TGTGCCAGCAGTGAACTGGGGGGACAGGGGGATGCTTTCTTT. This sequence encodes CASSELGGQGDAFF. This chain connects TRBV25-1 to TRBJ1-1, with 11 bases that match TRBD1. The V gene end was trimmed by 2 bases and the J gene end by 11 bases; junction bases not matched to a gene: 7. Germline values: CDR1 MGHDK, CDR2 SYGVNS. There are 14 residues in the CDR3.

This clone was observed a few times. The V call is TRBV4-3, the J call TRBJ2-7; 7 nucleotides match TRBD1. Germline CDR1 and CDR2: LGHNA and YSLEER. Trimming cost V 0 bases and J 3 bases; bases outside gene matches: 2. There are 14 residues in the CDR3. In DNA form, the CDR3 reads TGCGCCAGCAGCCAAGAGACAGGGTTCTACGAGCAGTACTTC. Its translation: CASSQETGFYEQYF.

The chain recombines TRBV5-6 with TRBJ1-2; maybe TRBD1 (6 bases). Germline loops: CDR1 SGHDT, CDR2 YYEEEE. The CDR3 spans 13 residues. V was clipped by 1 base and J by 8 bases, with 12 bases between them. CDR3 amino acids: CASSLSPGVGYTF. The CDR3 DNA reads TGTGCCAGCAGCTTGTCCCCAGGGGTAGGCTACACCTTC.

This clone was recorded only once. The chain couples TRBV30 to TRBJ1-1, with a weak D call TRBD1 (5 bases). This CDR3 has 11 residues. Trimming pared 2 bases from V and 7 bases from J, leaving 8 bases between. CDR1 and CDR2 from the germline V gene are GTSNPN and SVGIG (reference sequence). CDR3 bases: TGTGCCTGGAGTCGACAGATTGAAGCTTTCTTT. It encodes CAWSRQIEAFF.

The chain recombines TRBV5-1 with TRBJ1-5; TRBD1 aligns across 7 bases. V shed 6 bases and J 4 bases; nucleotides not matched to a gene: 4. Germline V CDR1 and CDR2: SGHRS, YFSETQ. CDR3 length: 13 residues. The CDR3 sequence is CASTTGPNQPQHF. CDR3 DNA: TGCGCCAGCACGACAGGGCCAAATCAGCCCCAGCATTTT.

This chain joins TRBV28 and TRBJ2-7; the match to TRBD2 covers 9 bases. The CDR3 totals 15 residues. Germline lookup yields CDR1 MDHEN and CDR2 SYDVKM. The trim removed 7 bases at V and 0 bases at J, leaving 7 bases unmatched. This CDR3 reads CASTSSGSPSYEQYF. The DNA for the CDR3 is TGTGCCAGCACTAGTAGCGGGAGCCCCTCCTACGAGCAGTACTTC.